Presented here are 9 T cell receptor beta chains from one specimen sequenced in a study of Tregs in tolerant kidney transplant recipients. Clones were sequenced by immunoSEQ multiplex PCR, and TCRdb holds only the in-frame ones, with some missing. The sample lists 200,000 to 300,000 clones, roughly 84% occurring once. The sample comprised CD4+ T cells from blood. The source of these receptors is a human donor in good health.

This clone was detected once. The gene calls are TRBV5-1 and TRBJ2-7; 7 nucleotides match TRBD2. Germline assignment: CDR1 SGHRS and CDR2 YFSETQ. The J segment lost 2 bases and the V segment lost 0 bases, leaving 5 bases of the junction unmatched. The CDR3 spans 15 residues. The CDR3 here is CASSLGLAEPYEQYF. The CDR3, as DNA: TGCGCCAGCAGCTTGGGACTAGCTGAACCCTACGAGCAGTACTTC.

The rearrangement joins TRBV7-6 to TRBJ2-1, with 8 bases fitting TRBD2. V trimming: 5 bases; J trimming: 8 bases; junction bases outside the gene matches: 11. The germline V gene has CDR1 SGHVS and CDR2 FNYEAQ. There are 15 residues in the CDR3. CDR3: CASSRGGTRIHEQFF. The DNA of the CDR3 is TGTGCCAGCAGCCGAGGGGGGACTAGGATTCATGAGCAGTTCTTC.

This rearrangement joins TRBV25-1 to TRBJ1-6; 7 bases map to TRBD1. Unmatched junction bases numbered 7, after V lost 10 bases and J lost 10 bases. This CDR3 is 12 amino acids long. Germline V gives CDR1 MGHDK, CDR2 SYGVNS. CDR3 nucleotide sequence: TGTGCCACAAGACAGGGAGGCTCACCCCTCCACTTT. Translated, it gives CATRQGGSPLHF.

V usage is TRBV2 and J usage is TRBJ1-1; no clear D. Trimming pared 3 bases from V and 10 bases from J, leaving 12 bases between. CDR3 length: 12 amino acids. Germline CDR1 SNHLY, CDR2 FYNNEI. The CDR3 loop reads CASSESRLGAFF. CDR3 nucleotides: TGTGCCAGCAGTGAGTCTCGGCTTGGAGCTTTCTTT.

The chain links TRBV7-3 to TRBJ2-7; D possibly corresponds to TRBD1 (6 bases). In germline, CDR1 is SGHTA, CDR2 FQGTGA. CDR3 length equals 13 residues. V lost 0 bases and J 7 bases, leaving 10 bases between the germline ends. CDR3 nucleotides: TGTGCCAGCAGCTTAACTCGGCAGGGGGAGCAGTACTTC. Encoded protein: CASSLTRQGEQYF.

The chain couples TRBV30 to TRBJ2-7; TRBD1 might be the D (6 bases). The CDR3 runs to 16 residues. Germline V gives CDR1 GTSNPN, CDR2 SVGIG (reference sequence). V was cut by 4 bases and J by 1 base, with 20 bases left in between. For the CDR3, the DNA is TGTGCCTGGACGTCCCCTACAGGGCCCTCATCCTACGAGCAGTACTTC. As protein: CAWTSPTGPSSYEQYF. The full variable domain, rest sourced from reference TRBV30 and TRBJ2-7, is SQTIHQWPATLVQPVGSPLSLECTVEGTSNPNLYWYRQAAGRGLQLLFYSVGIGQISSEVPQNLSASRPQDRQFILSSKKLLLSDSGFYLCAWTSPTGPSSYEQYFGPGTRLTVT.

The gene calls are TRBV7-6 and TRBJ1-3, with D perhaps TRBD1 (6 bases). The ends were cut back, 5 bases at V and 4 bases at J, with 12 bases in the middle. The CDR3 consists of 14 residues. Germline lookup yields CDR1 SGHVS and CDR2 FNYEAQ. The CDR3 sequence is CASSQGSRGNTIYF. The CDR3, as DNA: TGTGCCAGCAGCCAGGGGTCAAGGGGAAACACCATATATTTT.

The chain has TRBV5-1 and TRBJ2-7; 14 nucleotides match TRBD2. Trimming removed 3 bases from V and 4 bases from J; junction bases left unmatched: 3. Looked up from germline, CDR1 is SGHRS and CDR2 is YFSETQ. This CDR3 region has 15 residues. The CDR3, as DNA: TGCGCCAGCAGCTACGGGACTAGCGGGAGATACGAGCAGTACTTC. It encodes CASSYGTSGRYEQYF.

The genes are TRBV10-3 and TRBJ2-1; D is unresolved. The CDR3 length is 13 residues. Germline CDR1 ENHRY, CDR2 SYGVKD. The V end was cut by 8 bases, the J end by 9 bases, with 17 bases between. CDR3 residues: CAIASTKEAEQFF. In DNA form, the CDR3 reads TGTGCCATCGCTTCTACAAAAGAGGCTGAGCAGTTCTTC.